This T cell receptor beta chain was recovered during a study of T-cell reconstitution after alpha-beta-depleted transplantation in children. The study's findings and limits: T-cell numbers and diversity one year post-transplant derived largely from freshly generated T cells. Reportedly, only several hundred clones from non-depleted graft cells drove alpha-beta T-cell counts at about two months.

Molecular barcoding with unique molecular identifiers was used for the TCRbeta library. Each CDR3 protein is one row after TCRdb ran MiXCR on the PCR reads. The sample holds about 980,000 distinct CDR3 sequences, about 31% seen once. Details on this clonotype: Its target is unknown.

Trimming took 2 bases from V and 2 from J; bases not matched to a gene: 7. CDR1 is SGHTA, CDR2 FQGTGA, per germline. This CDR3 is 16 amino acids long. The V call is TRBV7-3, the J call TRBJ2-3, with TRBD2 matching 7 bases. This specimen was PBMCs, mostly from graft donor cells, taken 360 days after TCRalphabeta/CD19-depleted stem cell transplant. The clonotype comes from a boy under three years old who had a stem cell transplant for SCID, so the T cells may come from the graft donor. CDR3 sequence: CASSLYGGIPTDTQYF. In DNA, the CDR3 is TGTGCCAGCAGCTTATACGGGGGGATCCCCACAGATACGCAGTATTTT.